The present T cell receptor beta chain was sequenced within a study of blood T cell repertoires in COVID-19. Across the whole study: Samples of COVID-19 (acute and convalescent) were obtained from the United States, Italy and Spain. In each case, the material was cDNA or gDNA derived from T cells, B-cell-depleted T cells, or PBMCs.

The germline V gene has CDR1 SQVTM and CDR2 ANQGSEA. The CDR3 is made up of 16 amino acids. After removal of 5 bases from V and 6 bases from J, the junction contained 15 bases not matched to a gene. Original analysis: Cell counts per sample came from amplifying reference gene primers. The repertoire was sequenced with immunoSEQ multiplex PCR; TCRdb's copy has only in-frame clones and lacks some. V, J and clone size are taken as reported in that table, and D and trimming were inferred from the DNA itself. The data show roughly 150,000 clones, about four fifths seen once. The sequence came from a woman older than 75 with acute or convalescent COVID-19. Sequencing was done on a sample of peripheral blood. The chain combines TRBV29-1 with TRBJ2-2; 7 bases are shared with TRBD1. The CDR3 is CSVSLPTGVDAGELFF. CDR3 coding DNA: TGCAGCGTTTCACTGCCTACAGGGGTCGATGCCGGGGAGCTGTTTTTT.